The text below deals with one T cell receptor beta chain. This sample is drawn from a study of CD8 T cells in Susac syndrome. Sequencing of TCR beta, carried out with a high-throughput approach, was applied to CD8+ and CD4+ T cells from the blood. RNA amounts of roughly 0.5 to 1 ug underwent reverse transcription with random hexamers. Amplification of the TCR beta CDR3 was carried out by immunoSEQ multiplex PCR, which spanned a total of 54 Vbeta and 13 Jbeta segments. From the immunoSEQ multiplex PCR reads, TCRdb called clonotypes with MiXCR, one entry per CDR3 protein. Of some 150,000 distinct CDR3 sequences in the sample, less than 95% were seen once. CDR3 size: 14 residues. Germline V gives CDR1 SGDLS, CDR2 YYNGEE. V lost 0 bases, J lost 6 bases, and 12 bases lay in between.

The chain is built from TRBV9 and TRBJ2-5; D not resolved. The specimen sequenced was CD4+ T cells from PBMCs. The receptor was isolated from a human donor in good health. CDR3 bases: TGTGCCAGCAGCGTAGACCTCCGTATCAAGACCCAGTACTTC. It codes for CASSVDLRIKTQYF.